This TCR beta chain was identified during a study of tumor-infiltrating lymphocytes in primary liver carcinoma. Study-wide context: Tumors, staged T1-T3 N0M0, spanned roughly 4 to 11 cm. Study observations and caveats: Tumor-adjacent and tumor-blood pairs showed less overlap than tumor region pairs.

Blood RNA came from unsorted whole blood; germline DNA was also extracted. The germline V gene encodes CDR1 MGHRA and CDR2 YSYEKL. CDR3 length: 16 residues. V lost 1 base and J lost 3, with 12 bases in between. This clonotype was recorded at least ten times. As yet, its antigen is unknown. With around 520 ng total RNA as template and a constant-region primer, TCR beta cDNA was made. Three rounds of nested multiplex PCR with slightly modified ARM-PCR produced TCR beta libraries. Use of TRBV1-TRBV30 forward primers with a C-beta reverse primer characterized the first two PCR rounds, which lasted 10 cycles each. MiXCR, applied by TCRdb to the multiplex PCR reads, yields one record per CDR3 protein. The table includes about 330,000 distinct CDR3 sequences, about 65% detected once.

The chain links TRBV4-1 to TRBJ2-2; D is tentatively TRBD1 or TRBD2 (6 bases each). This clonotype was sampled from a man aged 40-50 years with primary liver carcinoma and hepatitis B virus infection. Material for sequencing was peripheral blood. The CDR3 sequence is CASSQGPGGHTGELFF. The CDR3, as DNA: TGCGCCAGCAGCCAAGGACCCGGGGGCCACACCGGGGAGCTGTTTTTT.